Listed below are T cell receptor beta chains from one sample, sequenced in a study of Ad26.COV2.S vaccination and SARS-CoV-2 variants. TCRdb's table, derived via immunoSEQ multiplex PCR, lists solely in-frame clones and lacks some. The repertoire consists of approximately 240,000 clones, with around 87% occurring once and the leading ten covering around 10%. Sequencing used peripheral blood, obtained in a trial of Ad26.COV2.S vaccine versus placebo. All receptors derive from a person between 18 and 60 years old who received the Ad26.COV2.S COVID-19 vaccine or a placebo. CDR3s include the opening cysteine and the closing phenylalanine or tryptophan.

CASSQAAKGRDTQYF,TRBJ2-3,TRBV14
CASSLGRASSYEQYF,TRBJ2-7,TRBV5-1
CASSQGSDNYEQYF,TRBJ2-7,TRBV4-2
CAISESGGQSKNIQYF,TRBJ2-4,TRBV10-3
CASSFGLGGEYNEQFF,TRBJ2-1,TRBV7-7
CASSHMGGRRASGGQYF,TRBJ2-5,TRBV3-1/TRBV3-2
CSASGGEYYEQYF,TRBJ2-7,TRBV29-1
CATRDSSSYEQYF,TRBJ2-7,TRBV15
CASSPGQGSIEQFF,TRBJ2-1,TRBV11-3
CASSSTGRVTGELFF,TRBJ2-2,TRBV5-4